The rows below give T cell receptor beta chains drawn from one sample of a study of vaccination effects on CD4 cells after COVID-19. Profiling relied on immunoSEQ multiplex PCR, and the TCRdb table lists in-frame clones only, not all of them. This table holds approximately 30,000 clones, 65% to 75% found once. Their target antigens are unknown. The material was CD4+ T cells from PBMCs cultured with a peptide pool, obtained before COVID-19 vaccination. These TCRs come from a human donor who had a prior SARS-CoV-2 infection. Both conserved end residues are part of each CDR3. D genes are given only for firm matches. A row's size may be missing; if present it is once, few, many or a size class.

j_gene | d_gene | abundance | v_gene | CDR3nt | CDR3aa
TRBJ1-2 | . | . | TRBV12-3/TRBV12-4 | TGTGCCAGCAGTCAAACAGGGTATAGGGGCTACACCTTC | CASSQTGYRGYTF
TRBJ1-2 | . | few | TRBV7-8 | TGTGCCAGCAGCCCAATTCGGGGGGCTAACTATGGCTACACCTTC | CASSPIRGANYGYTF
TRBJ2-5 | TRBD2 | few | TRBV3-1/TRBV3-2 | TGTGCCAGCAGCCGAGGACTAGCGGGCCCCCAAGAGACCCAGTACTTC | CASSRGLAGPQETQYF
TRBJ1-5 | . | few | TRBV15 | TGTGCCACCAGCAGAGATGGAGGGGCGGTCGGTAACAATCAGCCCCAGCATTTT | CATSRDGGAVGNNQPQHF
TRBJ1-3 | . | . | TRBV9 | TGTGCCAGCAGCGTAGAGGCAGTAGGAAACACCATATATTTT | CASSVEAVGNTIYF
TRBJ2-1 | . | few | TRBV27 | TGTGCCAGCAGTACCTCAGCGGGTCACAGTGAGCAGTTCTTC | CASSTSAGHSEQFF
TRBJ2-7 | . | . | TRBV9 | TGTGCCAGCAGCGTAGATTATCGAGGCTACGAGCAGTACTTC | CASSVDYRGYEQYF
TRBJ2-1 | TRBD2 | few | TRBV7-7 | TGTGCTAGCAGCTTAGCGGGAGATGGGAATGAGCAGTTCTTC | CASSLAGDGNEQFF
TRBJ1-6 | . | . | TRBV5-1 | TGCGCCAGCAGCTTGGCCGGGGGTAATTCACCCCTCCACTTT | CASSLAGGNSPLHF
TRBJ2-5 | TRBD2 | . | TRBV11-2 | TGTGCCAGTACGGGGGGGCCAGGGGAGACCCAGTACTTC | CASTGGPGETQYF
TRBJ2-2 | . | . | TRBV4-1 | TGCGCCAGCAGCCAAGCCACCGGGGAGCTGTTTTTT | CASSQATGELFF
TRBJ1-6 | . | . | TRBV4-3 | TGCGCCAGCAGCCAAGATCAAACAACCTACTCACCCCTCCACTTT | CASSQDQTTYSPLHF
TRBJ2-5 | . | few | TRBV11-3 | TGTGCCAGCAGCAAAACATGGGGAGTGGGGGTCCAAGAGACCCAGTACTTC | CASSKTWGVGVQETQYF
TRBJ2-3 | TRBD2 | . | TRBV19 | TGTGCCAGTAGTATCTTTGCGGGGGTGGTAGATACGCAGTATTTT | CASSIFAGVVDTQYF
TRBJ2-1 | TRBD2 | . | TRBV30 | TGTGCCTGGAGTGTGGGTAGCGGGGCCTACAATGAGCAGTTCTTC | CAWSVGSGAYNEQFF
TRBJ2-1 | TRBD2 | . | TRBV6-4 | TGTGCCAGCAGTGACACTAGCGACCCAGACAATGAGCAGTTCTTC | CASSDTSDPDNEQFF
TRBJ1-1 | TRBD1 | . | TRBV19 | TGTGCCAGTAGTATAGATGCGGGGACAGACACTGAAGCTTTCTTT | CASSIDAGTDTEAFF
TRBJ2-4 | . | . | TRBV7-9 | TGTGCCAGCAGCTCCACCCCGGTCGGGGTGAACATTCAGTACTTC | CASSSTPVGVNIQYF
TRBJ2-3 | TRBD2 | . | TRBV10-3 | TGTGCCATCAGTGGAGCGGGGGACACAGATACGCAGTATTTT | CAISGAGDTDTQYF
TRBJ1-4 | . | . | TRBV19 | TGTGCCAGTAGTATAGATCCACAGTCAGTTGACAAACTGTTTTTT | CASSIDPQSVDKLFF
TRBJ1-2 | . | few | TRBV6-5 | TGTGCCAGCAGGCCAGCTAACTATGGCTACACCTTC | CASRPANYGYTF
TRBJ2-1 | TRBD2 | . | TRBV13 | TGTGCCAGCAGCTTACGAGGCGGTAAAACAGAGCGGGGGGGCTCCTACAATGAGCAGTTCTTC | CASSLRGGKTERGGSYNEQFF
TRBJ2-1 | . | . | TRBV30 | TGTGCCTGGAGTGCCTCCGGGGGTTGGCAGTTCTTC | CAWSASGGWQFF
TRBJ1-4 | TRBD1 | . | TRBV4-2 | TGTGCCAGCAGCCAAGACCCGGACAGGGAACTGTTTTTT | CASSQDPDRELFF
TRBJ1-1 | TRBD1 | . | TRBV9 | TGTGCCAGCAGCGCCTCAGGGGGCAGGACTGAAGCTTTCTTT | CASSASGGRTEAFF
TRBJ2-1 | TRBD2 | . | TRBV10-3 | TGTGCCATCAGATTGACTAGCGGGCTTCTCAATGAGCAGTTCTTC | CAIRLTSGLLNEQFF
TRBJ2-7 | TRBD2 | . | TRBV5-1 | TGCGCCAGCAGCCTCCGGACTAGCGGGAGCAACGAGCAGTACTTC | CASSLRTSGSNEQYF
TRBJ1-1 | . | . | TRBV14 | TGTGCCAGCAGCCGGCGGGTCGGCACTGAAGCTTTCTTT | CASSRRVGTEAFF
TRBJ2-3 | TRBD1 | . | TRBV4-1 | TGCGCCAGCAGCCAGATGTGGGGGACAGGGACAGATACGCAGTATTTT | CASSQMWGTGTDTQYF
TRBJ1-3 | . | few | TRBV5-1 | TGCGCCAGCAGCTTGTTTGAGTTGGAGGGAGGAAACACCATATATTTT | CASSLFELEGGNTIYF
TRBJ2-2 | . | . | TRBV18 | TGTGCCAGCTCACCACCGGTGAGCGGGTTCGATTTCGGGGAGCTGTTTTTT | CASSPPVSGFDFGELFF
TRBJ2-3 | . | once | TRBV18 | TGTGCCAGCTCCGATGGTGTGAGCACAGATACGCAGTATTTT | CASSDGVSTDTQYF
TRBJ1-4 | . | . | TRBV5-1 | TGCGCCAGCAGCTTGGGGGGAGGAAATGAAAAACTGTTTTTT | CASSLGGGNEKLFF
TRBJ2-1 | . | few | TRBV4-1 | TGCGCCAGCAGCCATGATCCCAAGTCGCCGGGGTCCTACAATGAGCAGTTCTTC | CASSHDPKSPGSYNEQFF
TRBJ1-4 | . | . | TRBV2 | TGTGCCAGCAGGGGAGTCAGGATCGGTGAAAAACTGTTTTTT | CASRGVRIGEKLFF
TRBJ1-5 | TRBD1 | . | TRBV15 | TGTGCCACCAGCCGAAGGGGACAGGGGATCGCTCTATCCGGCCAGCCCCAGCATTTT | CATSRRGQGIALSGQPQHF
TRBJ1-1 | TRBD1 | . | TRBV3-1/TRBV3-2 | TGTGCCAGCAGCCAAGGACAGGGGAACATGAACACTGAAGCTTTCTTT | CASSQGQGNMNTEAFF
TRBJ2-7 | . | . | TRBV30 | TGTGCCTGGAGTGAGATCGTGGGGGGTGAGCAGTACTTC | CAWSEIVGGEQYF
TRBJ2-5 | . | . | TRBV4-1 | TGCGCCAGCAGCCAAGGATGGAGGGAGACCCAGTACTTC | CASSQGWRETQYF
TRBJ2-1 | . | . | TRBV19 | TGTGCCAGTAGTATAGATCCCCCCGGCTCCCTCTCCTACAATGAGCAGTTCTTC | CASSIDPPGSLSYNEQFF
TRBJ2-1 | . | . | TRBV4-2 | TGTGCCAGCAGCCAAGATCTGGGGCGGGGGCGCTTTATCTTTGAGCAGTTCTTC | CASSQDLGRGRFIFEQFF
TRBJ2-7 | TRBD2 | few | TRBV11-1 | TGTGCCAGCAGCCAGGGACTAGCGGGAGACGAGCAGTACTTC | CASSQGLAGDEQYF
TRBJ2-3 | . | . | TRBV7-3 | TGTGCCAGCAGCCCGGGGTCTAGCACAGATACGCAGTATTTT | CASSPGSSTDTQYF
TRBJ1-5 | . | . | TRBV28 | TGTGCCAGCAGCTTCCCGGGGGCAGGGCCTCAGCCCCAGCATTTT | CASSFPGAGPQPQHF
TRBJ2-1 | . | . | TRBV4-3 | TGCGCCAGCAGCCTTACATTGGCCACTGACTACAATGAGCAGTTCTTC | CASSLTLATDYNEQFF
TRBJ2-7 | . | . | TRBV6-1 | TGTGCCAGCAGTGATCCCCGAGTTGCCGGCAGGGGGGGGGAGCAGTACTTC | CASSDPRVAGRGGEQYF
TRBJ2-7 | . | . | TRBV28 | TGTGCCAGCAGCCTTACCATAAACGGATACTACGAGCAGTACTTC | CASSLTINGYYEQYF
TRBJ2-1 | TRBD2 | . | TRBV7-6 | TGTGCCAGCAGTAAATGGGGCGGGGGGCCCGATGGTGAGCAGTTCTTC | CASSKWGGGPDGEQFF
TRBJ1-6 | TRBD1 | . | TRBV18 | TGTGCCAGCTCAAAAGGAGACAGGGGAAATTCACCCCTCCACTTT | CASSKGDRGNSPLHF
TRBJ2-2 | TRBD2 | . | TRBV7-2 | TGTGCCAGCAGCACCCCTAGCGGCTACACCGGGGAGCTGTTTTTT | CASSTPSGYTGELFF
TRBJ1-2 | TRBD1 | . | TRBV5-6 | TGTGCCAGCAGCTATCCCGGGACAGGGGGTAGTGGCTACACCTTC | CASSYPGTGGSGYTF
TRBJ2-1 | . | . | TRBV11-3 | TGTGCCAGCAGCATCGCATCGGGGGCAATGGCCAATGAGCAGTTCTTC | CASSIASGAMANEQFF
TRBJ1-1 | . | . | TRBV2 | TGTGCCAGCAGCCCAGACATACATAACACTGAAGCTTTCTTT | CASSPDIHNTEAFF
TRBJ2-7 | . | . | TRBV6-5 | TGTGCCAGCAGGCATCGGCCCCATGGCTCCTACGAGCAGTACTTC | CASRHRPHGSYEQYF
TRBJ2-3 | TRBD2 | . | TRBV6-5 | TGTGCCAGCAGCCCGGGACTAGCAATCCAGGATACGCAGTATTTT | CASSPGLAIQDTQYF
TRBJ2-5 | TRBD1 | . | TRBV5-1 | TGCGCCAGCAGCCGGGACAGGGACCAAGAGACCCAGTACTTC | CASSRDRDQETQYF
TRBJ2-2 | TRBD2 | . | TRBV7-9 | TGTGCCAGCAGCTTAGCACTAGCGGGAGATATCGGGGAGCTGTTTTTT | CASSLALAGDIGELFF
TRBJ1-1 | . | . | TRBV15 | TGTGCCACCAGCAGAGAGCCCGCTCTGGGGAACACTGAAGCTTTCTTT | CATSREPALGNTEAFF
TRBJ1-2 | . | . | TRBV5-4 | TGTGCCAGCAGTCCGGACAGAAACTATGGCTACACCTTC | CASSPDRNYGYTF
TRBJ1-1 | . | . | TRBV30 | TGTGCCTGGAGTGTTCTAGGGTTTTCCAGCACTGAAGCTTTCTTT | CAWSVLGFSSTEAFF